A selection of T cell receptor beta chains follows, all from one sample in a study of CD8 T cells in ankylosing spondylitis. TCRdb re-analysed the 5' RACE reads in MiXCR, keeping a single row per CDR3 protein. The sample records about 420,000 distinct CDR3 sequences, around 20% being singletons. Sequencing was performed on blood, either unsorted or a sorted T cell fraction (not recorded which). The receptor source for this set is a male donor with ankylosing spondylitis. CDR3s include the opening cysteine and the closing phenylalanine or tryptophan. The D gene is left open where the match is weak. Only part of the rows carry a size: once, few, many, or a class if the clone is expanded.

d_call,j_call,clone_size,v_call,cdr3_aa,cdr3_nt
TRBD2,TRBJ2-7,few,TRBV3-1,CASSYQVRGEYEQYF,TGTGCCAGCAGCTACCAGGTACGGGGGGAGTACGAGCAGTACTTC
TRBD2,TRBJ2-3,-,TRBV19,CASQGLAGSTDARYF,TGTGCCAGCCAGGGACTAGCGGGGAGCACAGATGCGCGGTATTTT
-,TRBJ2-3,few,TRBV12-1,CASSPTGCRSDTQYF,TGTGCCAGCAGCCCTACGGGGTGTAGGTCAGATACGCAGTATTTT
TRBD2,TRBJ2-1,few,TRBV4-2,CASSLLSGRAEQFF,TGTGCCAGCAGCCTCCTAAGCGGGAGAGCTGAGCAGTTCTTC
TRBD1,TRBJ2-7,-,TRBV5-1,CASNIGDRGYEQYF,TGCGCCAGCAATATAGGGGACAGGGGGTACGAGCAGTACTTC
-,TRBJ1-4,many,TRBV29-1,CSVKSVPSSEKLFF,TGCAGCGTCAAATCGGTACCGAGCAGTGAAAAACTGTTTTTT
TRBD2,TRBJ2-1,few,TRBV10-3,CAISVAAARLAAYNEQFF,TGTGCCATCAGTGTTGCCGCTGCCAGACTAGCGGCTTACAATGAGCAGTTCTTC
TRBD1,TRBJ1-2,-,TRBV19,CASSPRGLNSGYGYTF,TGTGCCAGTAGTCCCAGGGGGCTGAATTCCGGCTATGGCTACACCTTC
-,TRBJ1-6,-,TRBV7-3,CASSPTNDSPLHF,TGTGCCAGCAGCCCGACCAATGATTCACCCCTCCACTTT
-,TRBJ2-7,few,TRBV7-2,CASSPQSGRRSYEQYF,TGTGCCAGCAGCCCGCAATCCGGGCGTAGGTCCTACGAGCAGTACTTC
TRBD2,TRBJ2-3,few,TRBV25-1,CASSVTSGSVADTQYF,TGTGCCAGCAGTGTAACTAGCGGGAGTGTTGCAGATACGCAGTATTTT
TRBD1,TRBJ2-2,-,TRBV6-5,CASSYSPGQGARTGELFF,TGTGCCAGCAGTTACTCTCCGGGACAGGGGGCGCGGACCGGGGAGCTGTTTTTT
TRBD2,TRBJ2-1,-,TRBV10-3,CAISDRAGGDEQFF,TGTGCCATCAGTGACAGGGCGGGAGGCGATGAGCAGTTCTTC
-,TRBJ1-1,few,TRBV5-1,CASSLPRANTEAFF,TGCGCCAGCAGCTTACCCAGGGCGAACACTGAAGCTTTCTTT
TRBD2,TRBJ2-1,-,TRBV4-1,CASSQDRTSGSYNEQFF,TGCGCCAGCAGCCAGGATAGGACTAGCGGGAGCTACAATGAGCAGTTCTTC
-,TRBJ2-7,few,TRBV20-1,CSASYDSYYEQYF,TGCAGTGCTAGTTACGACAGTTACTACGAGCAGTACTTC
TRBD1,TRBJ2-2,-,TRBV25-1,CASSVRQGNPGELFF,TGTGCCAGCAGTGTCCGACAGGGGAACCCCGGGGAGCTGTTTTTT
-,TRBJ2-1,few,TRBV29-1,CSVRVAEVGGEQFF,TGCAGCGTACGGGTAGCGGAAGTGGGTGGTGAGCAGTTCTTC
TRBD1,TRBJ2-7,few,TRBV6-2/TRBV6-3,CASSYSGQGGYEQYF,TGTGCCAGCAGTTACTCTGGACAGGGGGGCTACGAGCAGTACTTC
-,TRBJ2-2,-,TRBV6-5,CASSYRSGGGKNTGELFF,TGTGCCAGCAGTTACAGGTCGGGCGGGGGCAAGAACACCGGGGAGCTGTTTTTT
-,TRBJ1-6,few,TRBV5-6,CASSTTGDAYNSPLHF,TGTGCCAGCAGCACCACAGGTGACGCCTATAATTCACCCCTCCACTTT
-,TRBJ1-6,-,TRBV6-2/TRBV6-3,CASSWGRQNSPLHF,TGTGCCAGCAGTTGGGGACGGCAAAATTCACCCCTCCACTTT
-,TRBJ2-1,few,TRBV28,CASSPPGGYNEQFF,TGTGCCAGCAGTCCCCCCGGGGGTTACAATGAGCAGTTCTTC
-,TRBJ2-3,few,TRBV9,CASSVGVGPTDTQYF,TGTGCCAGCAGCGTAGGGGTAGGCCCCACAGATACGCAGTATTTT
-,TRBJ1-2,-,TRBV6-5,CASSSAGHWSKIGGYTF,TGTGCCAGCAGTTCAGCTGGACATTGGTCAAAGATAGGTGGCTACACCTTC
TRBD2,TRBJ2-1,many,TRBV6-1,CASTPWRESNNEQFF,TGTGCCAGCACCCCTTGGCGGGAGTCGAACAATGAGCAGTTCTTC
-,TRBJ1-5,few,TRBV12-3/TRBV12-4,CASSTGPYPHQPQHF,TGTGCCAGCAGTACAGGGCCCTACCCCCATCAGCCCCAGCATTTT
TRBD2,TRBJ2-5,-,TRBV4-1,CASSPRLAGEEETQYF,TGCGCCAGCAGCCCCCGACTAGCGGGAGAGGAAGAGACCCAGTACTTC
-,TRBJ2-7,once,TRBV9,CASSVGPSPYEQYF,TGTGCCAGCAGCGTGGGACCTAGCCCATACGAGCAGTACTTC
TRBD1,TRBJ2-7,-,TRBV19,CASRGQGNYEQYF,TGTGCCAGTAGGGGACAGGGAAACTACGAGCAGTACTTC
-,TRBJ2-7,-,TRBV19,CASSIASGSYEQYF,TGTGCCAGTAGTATAGCCTCGGGCTCCTACGAGCAGTACTTC
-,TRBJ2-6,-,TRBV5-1,CASSLRGRLLGVGANVLTF,TGCGCCAGCAGCTTGAGGGGACGCCTACTGGGGGTTGGGGCCAACGTCCTGACTTTC
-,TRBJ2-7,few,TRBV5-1,CASSTVLVDEQYF,TGCGCCAGCAGCACCGTCCTCGTAGACGAGCAGTACTTC
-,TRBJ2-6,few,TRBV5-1,CASFGGPSGANVLTF,TGCGCCAGTTTCGGCGGCCCCTCTGGGGCCAACGTCCTGACTTTC
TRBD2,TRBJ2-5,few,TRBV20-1,CSASLVGRAGETQYF,TGCAGTGCTAGTCTCGTCGGGAGGGCCGGGGAGACCCAGTACTTC
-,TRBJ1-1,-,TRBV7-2,CASSLNPIPNTEAFF,TGTGCCAGCAGCTTAAATCCTATCCCCAACACTGAAGCTTTCTTT
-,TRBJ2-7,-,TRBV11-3,CASSQSRGLYEQYF,TGTGCCAGCAGCCAATCGAGGGGACTTTACGAGCAGTACTTC
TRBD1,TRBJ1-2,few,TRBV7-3,CASSFSGTDDFYGYTF,TGTGCCAGCAGCTTCTCCGGGACAGACGATTTCTATGGCTACACCTTC
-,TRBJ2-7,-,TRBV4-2,CASSQDHDGREQYF,TGTGCCAGCAGCCAAGATCATGACGGGAGAGAGCAGTACTTC
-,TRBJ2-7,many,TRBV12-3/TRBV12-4,CASSFRFYEQYF,TGTGCCAGCAGTTTTAGGTTCTACGAGCAGTACTTC
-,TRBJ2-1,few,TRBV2,CASQRESSYNEQFF,TGTGCCAGCCAACGGGAGTCCTCCTACAATGAGCAGTTCTTC
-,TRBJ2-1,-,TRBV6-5,CASSYVGLGYNEQFF,TGTGCCAGCAGTTACGTGGGGTTGGGCTACAATGAGCAGTTCTTC
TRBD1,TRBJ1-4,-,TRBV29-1,CSAQGQANEKLFF,TGCAGCGCCCAAGGACAGGCTAATGAAAAACTGTTTTTT
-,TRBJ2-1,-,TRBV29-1,CSVEPGSREQFF,TGCAGCGTTGAACCGGGCTCGAGGGAGCAGTTCTTC
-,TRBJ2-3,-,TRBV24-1,CATSDLGAKDTQYF,TGTGCCACCAGTGATTTAGGGGCTAAAGATACGCAGTATTTT
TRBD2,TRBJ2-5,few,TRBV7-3,CASSLTASGVLGSQYF,TGTGCCAGCAGCTTAACCGCTAGCGGGGTGCTAGGGTCCCAGTACTTC
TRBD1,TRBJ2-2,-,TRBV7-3,CASSPGTALNTGELFF,TGTGCCAGCAGCCCAGGGACAGCGTTGAACACCGGGGAGCTGTTTTTT
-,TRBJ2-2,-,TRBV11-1,CASTLGPGELFF,TGTGCCAGCACTCTAGGCCCCGGGGAGCTGTTTTTT
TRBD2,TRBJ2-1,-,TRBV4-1,CASSTPGGEQFF,TGCGCCAGCAGCACTCCCGGGGGGGAGCAGTTCTTC
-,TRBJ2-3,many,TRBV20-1,CSASGWDTQYF,TGCAGTGCTAGTGGGTGGGATACGCAGTATTTT
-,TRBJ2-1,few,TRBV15,CATSAHDTFNEQFF,TGTGCCACCAGCGCGCACGACACTTTCAATGAGCAGTTCTTC
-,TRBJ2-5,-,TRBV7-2,CASSLAGRTIRTQYF,TGTGCCAGCAGCCTTGCCGGGCGGACCATACGAACCCAGTACTTC
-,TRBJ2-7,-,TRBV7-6,CASSLVVGNEQYF,TGTGCCAGCAGCTTAGTGGTGGGGAACGAGCAGTACTTC
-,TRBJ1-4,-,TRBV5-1,CASSPTVATNEKLFF,TGCGCCAGCAGCCCGACGGTTGCAACTAATGAAAAACTGTTTTTT